This passage covers 25 T cell receptor beta chains from one sample sequenced in a study of blood T cell repertoires in COVID-19. The table came from immunoSEQ multiplex PCR; TCRdb's copy has only in-frame clones and leaves some out. Altogether fewer than 85,000 clones are present, 65% to 90% being singletons, with the ten largest covering around 7%. Sequencing input: peripheral blood. Source of these receptors: a man under 40 with COVID-19, enrolled during active disease.

V gene TRBV20-1 combines with J gene TRBJ1-2; no definite D call. Trimming took 6 bases from V and 8 from J, leaving 13 bases between them. The CDR3 runs to 11 residues. Germline V lookup: CDR1 DFQATT, CDR2 SNEGSKA (reference sequence). The CDR3 DNA sequence: TGCAGTGCAACTACTACCTCGGGCTACACCTTC. This encodes CSATTTSGYTF.

The rearrangement uses TRBV6-5 and TRBJ2-3, with D perhaps TRBD2 (6 bases). Per the germline V gene, CDR1 is MNHEY and CDR2 is SVGAGI. The CDR3 has 15 amino acids. V lost 6 bases and J 5 bases, leaving 18 bases between the germline ends. The CDR3 reads CASSPSGQGGDTQYF. The CDR3 DNA reads as TGTGCCAGCAGCCCGAGCGGGCAGGGCGGAGATACGCAGTATTTT.

The CDR3 spells CASSIGVGTSGYNEQFF. CDR3 DNA sequence: TGTGCCAGTAGTATAGGGGTTGGGACTAGCGGCTACAATGAGCAGTTCTTC. This chain connects TRBV19 to TRBJ2-1, with 11 bases aligning to TRBD2. Germline CDR1 is LNHDA and CDR2 is SQIVND (reference sequence). After removal of 1 base from V and 3 bases from J, the junction contained 5 bases not matched to a gene. The CDR3 sequence is 17 residues long.

V usage is TRBV12-3 or TRBV12-4 and J usage is TRBJ2-1; TRBD2 aligns across 7 bases. The CDR3 is 13 residues long. The V and J ends lost 8 bases and 10 bases, in that order; junction bases with no gene match: 11. CDR3 DNA: TGTGCCAGCGCAGTAGCCCCCGGGGGGGAGCAGTTCTTC. Protein sequence: CASAVAPGGEQFF.

The chain has TRBV11-3 and TRBJ2-7; the D gene is possibly TRBD2 (6 bases). V was shortened by 5 bases and J by 3 bases, with 17 bases between the two germline ends. The CDR3 spans 15 residues. Germline lookup yields CDR1 SGHNT and CDR2 YENEEA. The CDR3 sequence: CASSRGGTDNYEQYF. In DNA form, the CDR3 reads TGTGCCAGCAGCCGGGGCGGGACCGATAACTACGAGCAGTACTTC.

This chain joins TRBV6-2 or TRBV6-3 and TRBJ2-7; D is possibly TRBD1 (6 bases). Looked up from germline, CDR1 is MNHEY and CDR2 is SVGEGT. V was trimmed by 6 bases and J by 2 bases, leaving 23 bases between them. This CDR3 comprises 17 residues. CDR3 residues: CASSHPLRGSIPYEQYF. CDR3 in DNA: TGTGCCAGCAGCCACCCTCTAAGGGGGAGTATTCCCTACGAGCAGTACTTC.

This chain links TRBV2 with TRBJ1-1; D not resolved. The CDR3 sequence is 12 residues long. V dropped 3 bases and J dropped 11 bases, with 13 bases sitting between them. CDR1 is SNHLY and CDR2 is FYNNEI in the germline V gene. The CDR3 DNA reads TGTGCCAGCAGTGACGCCACCCCGGGGGCTTTCTTT. Its protein is CASSDATPGAFF. The full variable domain, with the rest looked up from reference TRBV2 and TRBJ1-1, is EPEVTQTPSHQVTQMGQEVILRCVPISNHLYFYWYRQILGQKVEFLVSFYNNEISEKSEIFDDQFSVERPDGSNFTLKIRSTKLEDSAMYFCASSDATPGAFFGQGTRLTVV.

The chain uses TRBV1 and TRBJ2-1; the tabulated D call, TRBD2, remains unverified against the DNA. TRBV1 is an annotated pseudogene. This CDR3 has 14 amino acids. The CDR3 loop reads CTSSQDYEDNEQFF. The CDR3 DNA sequence: TGCACCAGCAGCCAAGATTATGAGGACAATGAGCAGTTCTTC.

This clone was recorded a few times. The rearrangement uses TRBV7-2 and TRBJ2-6; 7 nucleotides agree with TRBD2. Germline V gene data show CDR1 as SGHTA and CDR2 as FQGNSA. After removal of 11 bases from V and 1 base from J, the junction contained 5 bases not matched to a gene. The CDR3 covers 14 residues. The DNA for the CDR3 is TGTGCCGTCTGGGAGGGGTCTGGGGCCAACGTCCTGACTTTC. It encodes CAVWEGSGANVLTF.

The gene calls are TRBV6-6 and TRBJ1-1, with D perhaps TRBD1 (5 bases). The V gene's germline CDR1 is MNHNY and CDR2 SVGAGI (reference sequence). V was cut by 4 bases and J by 2 bases, with 8 bases left in between. CDR3 length equals 13 residues. Here the CDR3 DNA reads TGTGCCAGCAGTTCAGGGTTTAACACTGAAGCTTTCTTT. The encoded protein is CASSSGFNTEAFF.

V and J are TRBV6-5 and TRBJ1-5, with D tentatively TRBD1 (5 bases). Per the germline V gene, CDR1 is MNHEY and CDR2 is SVGAGI. This CDR3 is 13 amino acids long. V was pared by 6 bases and J by 4 bases, with 10 bases between. The CDR3 loop is CASSRVFNQPQHF. As DNA, the CDR3 is TGTGCCAGCAGCAGGGTCTTTAATCAGCCCCAGCATTTT.

The chain combines TRBV11-3 with TRBJ2-7, with TRBD1 as a possible D gene (6 bases). Trimming cost V 2 bases and J 6 bases, with 11 bases left between them. Germline CDR1 and CDR2: SGHNT and YENEEA. The CDR3 has 13 residues. CDR3 in DNA: TGTGCCAGCAGCTTACACACAGGGTCCGAGCAGTACTTC. It is translated as CASSLHTGSEQYF.

The table lists this clone with a few counts. V usage is TRBV7-9 and J usage is TRBJ1-4; D might be TRBD1 (5 bases). Trimming removed 5 bases at V and 2 bases at J, with 9 bases between. In germline, CDR1 is SEHNR, CDR2 FQNEAQ (reference sequence). This CDR3 has 14 residues. The CDR3 nucleotides are TGTGCCAGCAGCAGGGGCGCCACTAATGAAAAACTGTTTTTT. This encodes CASSRGATNEKLFF.

This chain's CDR3 is CASSYRTGTGNTIYF. DNA of the CDR3: TGTGCCAGCAGTTACCGTACAGGGACCGGAAACACCATATATTTT. The V call is TRBV6-5, the J call TRBJ1-3; the D gene is possibly TRBD1 (6 bases). CDR3 length equals 15 residues. CDR1 MNHEY and CDR2 SVGAGI come from the germline V gene. Trimming shortened V by 2 bases and J by 4 bases, and 12 bases separated the two germline ends.

This clone was counted once. The junction differs from germline at one of its ends, possibly a read error. The chain is built from TRBV6-1 and TRBJ1-1; maybe TRBD1 (5 bases). Germline-derived CDR1 and CDR2 are MNHNS and SASEGT. The CDR3 consists of 15 residues. The CDR3 region is CASSEGTSNVAEAFF. DNA for the CDR3: TGTGCCAGCAGCGAAGGGACTTCCAACGTCGCTGAAGCTTTCTTT.

The gene calls are TRBV7-2 and TRBJ2-2; 9 bases match TRBD2. The CDR3 sequence is 16 residues long. Unmatched junction bases numbered 7, after V lost 6 bases and J lost 2 bases. Germline CDR1 is SGHTA and CDR2 is FQGNSA. CDR3 in amino acids: CASSAASGANTGELFF. The CDR3 DNA is TGTGCCAGCAGTGCGGCTAGCGGGGCAAACACCGGGGAGCTGTTTTTT.

The chain recombines TRBV29-1 with TRBJ1-1, with D maybe TRBD1 (5 bases). With 4 bases removed from V and 0 bases from J, the gap between germline ends came to 12 bases. The CDR3 is made up of 14 amino acids. CDR1 is SQVTM and CDR2 is ANQGSEA in the germline V gene. The CDR3 DNA follows: TGCAGCGTTGTAACAGGAGCCATGAACACTGAAGCTTTCTTT. This sequence encodes CSVVTGAMNTEAFF.

The chain is built from TRBV28 and TRBJ2-3, with a weak D call TRBD1 (7 bases). Germline V CDR1 and CDR2: MDHEN, SYDVKM. This CDR3 is built from 15 residues. V was cut by 5 bases and J by 3 bases, with 15 bases left in between. CDR3 in amino acids: CASSPHRGLTDTQYF. The CDR3 coding sequence is TGTGCCAGCAGTCCCCACAGGGGACTTACAGATACGCAGTATTTT. Full variable domain (outside the CDR3, taken from reference TRBV28 and TRBJ2-3): DVKVTQSSRYLVKRTGEKVFLECVQDMDHENMFWYRQDPGLGLRLIYFSYDVKMKEKGDIPEGYSVSREKKERFSLILESASTNQTSMYLCASSPHRGLTDTQYFGPGTRLTVL.

The chain recombines TRBV6-5 with TRBJ2-7; TRBD1 agrees at 7 bases. The V segment lost 6 bases and the J segment 4 bases; nucleotides outside the gene matches: 9. Germline values: CDR1 MNHEY, CDR2 SVGAGI. The CDR3 has 14 amino acids. The CDR3 loop is CASSAGTALYEQYF. DNA for the CDR3: TGTGCCAGCAGCGCCGGGACAGCACTTTACGAGCAGTACTTC.

The chain couples TRBV24-1 to TRBJ2-1, with 7 bases lining up with TRBD1. After removal of 4 bases from V and 4 bases from J, the junction contained 6 bases not matched to a gene. This CDR3 spans 15 amino acids. CDR1 is KGHDR and CDR2 is SFDVKD in the germline V gene. DNA of the CDR3: TGTGCCACCAGTGAAAGGGGGCGAGTTTACAATGAGCAGTTCTTC. Protein: CATSERGRVYNEQFF.

This clone has just one count. The V gene is TRBV7-9, the J gene TRBJ2-3, with no clear D. This CDR3 region has 14 residues. The V gene's germline CDR1 is SEHNR and CDR2 FQNEAQ (reference sequence). Trimming took 1 base from V and 2 from J, leaving 7 bases between them. In DNA form, the CDR3 reads TGTGCCAGCAGCTTAGACTCCTTCACAGATACGCAGTATTTT. Translating it yields CASSLDSFTDTQYF.

The rearrangement uses TRBV20-1 and TRBJ1-1, with TRBD1 as a possible D gene (5 bases). Germline assignment: CDR1 DFQATT and CDR2 SNEGSKA (reference sequence). V was shortened by 3 bases and J by 3 bases, with 14 bases between the two germline ends. This CDR3 has 14 amino acids. DNA of the CDR3: TGCAGTGCTAGTATGGCCGCGGGGGACACTGAAGCTTTCTTT. Residues: CSASMAAGDTEAFF.

V is TRBV6-2 or TRBV6-3 and J is TRBJ1-1, with TRBD1 as a possible D gene (6 bases). This CDR3 spans 15 amino acids. Germline V gives CDR1 MNHEY, CDR2 SVGEGT. The ends were cut back, 6 bases at V and 6 bases at J, with 20 bases in the middle. The CDR3 nucleotides read TGTGCCAGCAGCCCCTGGGACCGCCAGGGGTCTGAAGCTTTCTTT. Amino acids: CASSPWDRQGSEAFF.

This clone appeared a few times. The chain employs TRBV28 and TRBJ2-7; TRBD1 matches at 10 bases. From germline, CDR1 is MDHEN and CDR2 SYDVKM. The CDR3 consists of 14 residues. V shed 6 bases and J 3 bases; nucleotides not matched to a gene: 5. CDR3 region: CASRWTGGDYEQYF. Written as DNA, the CDR3 is TGTGCCAGCAGGTGGACAGGGGGAGACTACGAGCAGTACTTC.

This chain links TRBV10-2 with TRBJ2-7, with D tentatively TRBD2 (6 bases). Per germline, CDR1 WSHSY and CDR2 SAAADI. This CDR3 spans 14 amino acids. With 6 bases removed from V and 4 bases from J, the gap between germline ends came to 16 bases. The CDR3 DNA reads as TGCGCCAGCAGCCTGACTAGGGATGCGTACGAGCAGTACTTC. Translation gives CASSLTRDAYEQYF.